This T cell receptor beta chain was captured in a study of CD8 T cells in ankylosing spondylitis. It was by quantitative 5'-RACE with molecular barcodes that TCR beta libraries were made. MiXCR, applied by TCRdb to the 5' RACE reads, yields one record per CDR3 protein. This sample has fewer than 400,000 distinct CDR3 sequences; around 8% occur once, and the top ten carry less than 15%. This clonotype was observed a handful of times. Its antigen is not identified. The V gene lost 5 bases and the J gene lost 5 bases, with 16 bases spanning the gap. CDR1 is SEHNR, CDR2 FQNEAQ, per germline (reference sequence). The CDR3 contains 14 residues. General study findings and limits: Several of the motif variants were reported before in synovial fluid and blood from reactive arthritis. Clones tied to disease were said to be significantly enriched in matched ankylosing spondylitis synovial fluid. In ankylosing spondylitis blood, a motif of about eight highly homologous TCR beta variants appeared characteristic.

The material sequenced was blood, either unsorted or a sorted T cell fraction (not recorded which). The source of this sequence is a male donor with ankylosing spondylitis. The chain is built from TRBV7-9 and TRBJ2-7; maybe TRBD2 (6 bases). The CDR3: CASSPGTRLDEQYF. For the CDR3, the DNA is TGTGCCAGCAGCCCCGGGACTCGTCTCGACGAGCAGTACTTC. The variable domain in full, with the rest retrieved from reference TRBV7-9 and TRBJ2-7, is DTGVSQNPRHKITKRGQNVTFRCDPISEHNRLYWYRQTLGQGPEFLTYFQNEAQLEKSRLLSDRFSAERPKGSFSTLEIQRTEQGDSAMYLCASSPGTRLDEQYFGPGTRLTVT.